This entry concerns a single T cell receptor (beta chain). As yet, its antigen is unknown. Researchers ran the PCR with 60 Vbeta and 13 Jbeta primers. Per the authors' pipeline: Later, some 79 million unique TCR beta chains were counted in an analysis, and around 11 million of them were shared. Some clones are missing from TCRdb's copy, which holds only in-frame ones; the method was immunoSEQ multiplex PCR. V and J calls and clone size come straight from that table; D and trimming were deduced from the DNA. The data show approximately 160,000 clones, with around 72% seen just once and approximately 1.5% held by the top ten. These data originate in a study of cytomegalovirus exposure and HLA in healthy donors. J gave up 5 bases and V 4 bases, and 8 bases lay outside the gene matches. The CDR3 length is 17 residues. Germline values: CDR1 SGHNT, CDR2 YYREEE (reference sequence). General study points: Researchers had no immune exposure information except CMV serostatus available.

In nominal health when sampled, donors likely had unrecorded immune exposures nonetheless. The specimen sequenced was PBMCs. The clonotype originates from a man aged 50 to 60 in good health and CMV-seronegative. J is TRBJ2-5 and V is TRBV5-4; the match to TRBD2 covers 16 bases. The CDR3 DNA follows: TGTGCCAGCAGCCCCGGGACTAGCGGGGGGGCCCAGGAGACCCAGTACTTC. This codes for CASSPGTSGGAQETQYF.